The 29 T cell receptor beta chains below all came from one sample that was sequenced in a study of cytomegalovirus exposure and HLA in healthy donors. The PCR was carried out with 60 Vbeta primers and 13 Jbeta primers. TCRdb keeps only in-frame clones here, not all; method: immunoSEQ multiplex PCR. The sample gives fewer than 200,000 clones, about 77% of which show up once; about 2.6% is in the top ten. Sequences were obtained from PBMCs. Receptors originate from a woman in her 40s in good health and CMV-seropositive.

This clone was observed once. This chain uses TRBV25-1 with TRBJ1-1, with D perhaps TRBD1 (5 bases). Germline V CDR1 and CDR2: MGHDK, SYGVNS. Trimming removed 2 bases at V and 9 bases at J, with 13 bases between. The CDR3 length is 13 residues. CDR3 nucleotides: TGTGCCAGCAGTGAAGGGGCCAGACAGAAAGCTTTCTTT. This sequence encodes CASSEGARQKAFF. Filled out from reference TRBV25-1 and TRBJ1-1, the complete variable domain reads EADIYQTPRYLVIGTGKKITLECSQTMGHDKMYWYQQDPGMELHLIHYSYGVNSTEKGDLSSESTVSRIRTEHFPLTLESARPSHTSQYLCASSEGARQKAFFGQGTRLTVV.

This chain uses TRBV7-2 with TRBJ2-3, with D perhaps matching TRBD2 (5 bases). Germline CDR1 is SGHTA and CDR2 is FQGNSA. This CDR3 spans 11 amino acids. V was pared by 8 bases and J by 5 bases, with 8 bases between. CDR3 residues: CASRGRDTQYF. Written as DNA, the CDR3 is TGTGCCAGCCGGGGAAGAGATACGCAGTATTTT.

The genes are TRBV30 and TRBJ1-3; the D gene is possibly TRBD1 (5 bases). Trimming took 0 bases from V and 3 from J, leaving 9 bases between them. CDR3 length equals 14 residues. Germline CDR1 is GTSNPN and CDR2 is SVGIG (reference sequence). The CDR3: CAWSVRGHGNTIYF. The CDR3 DNA follows: TGTGCCTGGAGTGTTAGGGGCCATGGAAACACCATATATTTT. The complete variable domain, with remaining parts taken from reference TRBV30 and TRBJ1-3, reads SQTIHQWPATLVQPVGSPLSLECTVEGTSNPNLYWYRQAAGRGLQLLFYSVGIGQISSEVPQNLSASRPQDRQFILSSKKLLLSDSGFYLCAWSVRGHGNTIYFGEGSWLTVV.

This sequence joins TRBV6-5 and TRBJ1-3; tentatively, D is TRBD1 (5 bases). The CDR3 runs to 15 residues. Germline V gene data show CDR1 as MNHEY and CDR2 as SVGAGI. Deletions cut 6 bases from V and 4 bases from J, with 16 bases between. The CDR3 nucleotides read TGTGCCAGCAGGGGACTTGAGGTGGGAGGAAACACCATATATTTT. Translating it yields CASRGLEVGGNTIYF.

The V and J genes are TRBV2 and TRBJ1-3, with D possibly being TRBD1 (6 bases). The CDR3 spans 15 residues. Germline lookup yields CDR1 SNHLY and CDR2 FYNNEI. The V end was cut by 5 bases, the J end by 4 bases, with 15 bases between. CDR3 in DNA: TGTGCCAGCAGTCGACAGGAATTAATAGGAAACACCATATATTTT. This codes for CASSRQELIGNTIYF.

This clone showed up just a few times. This chain connects TRBV11-2 to TRBJ1-1; 9 bases line up with TRBD1. With V trimmed by 5 bases and J by 6 bases, 7 bases remained unmatched. This CDR3 region has 14 residues. Germline CDR1 SGHAT, CDR2 FQNNGV. The CDR3: CASSTDRGWAEAFF. CDR3 coding DNA: TGTGCCAGCAGCACGGACAGGGGATGGGCTGAAGCTTTCTTT.

The chain is built from TRBV6-1 and TRBJ1-2; D not certain. The CDR3 sequence is 15 residues long. Germline V gene data show CDR1 as MNHNS and CDR2 as SASEGT. V was trimmed by 7 bases and J by 2 bases, leaving 17 bases between them. The CDR3 sequence is CASKITWSQNYGYTF. Here the CDR3 DNA reads TGTGCCAGCAAAATCACGTGGTCTCAGAACTATGGCTACACCTTC.

The genes are TRBV2 and TRBJ2-1; 10 bases are shared with TRBD2. J was trimmed by 7 bases and V by 7 bases; bases with no gene match: 1. CDR3 size: 12 residues. CDR1 SNHLY and CDR2 FYNNEI come from the germline V gene. DNA for the CDR3: TGTGCCAGCATGACTAGCGGGAATGAGCAGTTCTTC. Amino acids: CASMTSGNEQFF.

The chain has TRBV28 and TRBJ2-1; a weak D match, TRBD2 (6 bases). This CDR3 spans 16 amino acids. Germline values: CDR1 MDHEN, CDR2 SYDVKM. V lost 2 bases to trimming and J lost 9 bases, with 20 bases between them. The CDR3 loop reads CASSLIGGGDSSEQFF. CDR3 nucleotides: TGTGCCAGCAGTTTAATTGGGGGAGGCGATAGTAGTGAGCAGTTCTTC.

V gene TRBV4-3 combines with J gene TRBJ2-3; 8 nucleotides align to TRBD2. Germline V CDR1 and CDR2: LGHNA, YSLEER. Trimming took 0 bases from V and 2 from J; bases not matched to a gene: 16. The CDR3 length is 20 residues. CDR3 DNA: TGCGCCAGCAGCCAAGATCAAGAAGCGGGAGTTGACCCCCCCACAGATACGCAGTATTTT. The encoded protein is CASSQDQEAGVDPPTDTQYF.

The rearrangement joins TRBV9 to TRBJ1-3, with D perhaps matching TRBD1 (6 bases). The germline V and J ends were trimmed by 0 bases and 4 bases, with 11 bases remaining between them. Germline CDR1 SGDLS, CDR2 YYNGEE. The CDR3 is 15 amino acids. CDR3 in amino acids: CASSVGTGTGNTIYF. The CDR3 nucleotides read TGTGCCAGCAGCGTAGGAACAGGGACGGGAAACACCATATATTTT.

The chain joins TRBV4-1 to TRBJ1-3; 7 bases match TRBD1. V lost 4 bases and J lost 0; bases outside the gene matches: 9. Germline V gives CDR1 MGHRA, CDR2 YSYEKL. The CDR3 is made up of 17 amino acids. The CDR3 coding sequence is TGCGCCAGCAGCCGAATTTTAGACAGGGCCTCTGGAAACACCATATATTTT. Translated, it gives CASSRILDRASGNTIYF.

This clone appeared a single time. This chain joins TRBV28 and TRBJ2-5, with no clear D. The CDR3 is 11 amino acids. Germline lookup yields CDR1 MDHEN and CDR2 SYDVKM. Trimming cost V 6 bases and J 11 bases, with 13 bases left between them. The CDR3: CASSLEYSQYF. The CDR3, as DNA: TGTGCCAGCAGCCTGGAGTACTCGCAGTACTTC. Using reference TRBV28 and TRBJ2-5 for the parts outside the CDR3, the full variable domain is DVKVTQSSRYLVKRTGEKVFLECVQDMDHENMFWYRQDPGLGLRLIYFSYDVKMKEKGDIPEGYSVSREKKERFSLILESASTNQTSMYLCASSLEYSQYFGPGTRLLVL.

The chain links TRBV9 to TRBJ2-3; TRBD2 matches 11 bases. The CDR3 contains 16 residues. V was clipped by 4 bases and J by 0 bases; unmatched bases: 4. Germline assignment: CDR1 SGDLS and CDR2 YYNGEE. In nucleotides, the CDR3 is TGTGCCAGCAGCCGGACTAGCGGGTATAGCACAGATACGCAGTATTTT. The encoded protein is CASSRTSGYSTDTQYF.

This clone was observed a handful of times. The chain employs TRBV9 and TRBJ1-1, with D maybe TRBD1 (5 bases). CDR1 is SGDLS and CDR2 is YYNGEE in the germline V gene. The CDR3 extends over 15 amino acids. V lost 3 bases and J lost 3, with 15 bases in between. In DNA, the CDR3 is TGTGCCAGCAGCGAGACAGCCAACCTGGACACTGAAGCTTTCTTT. As protein: CASSETANLDTEAFF.

The chain carries TRBV11-2 and TRBJ1-2; the match to TRBD1 covers 10 bases. Germline assignment: CDR1 SGHAT and CDR2 FQNNGV. The trim removed 4 bases at V and 6 bases at J, leaving 11 bases unmatched. The CDR3 is made up of 16 amino acids. CDR3 in DNA: TGTGCCAGCAGCTCTAGCCCCCCGACAGGGGGCGATGGCTACACCTTC. This sequence encodes CASSSSPPTGGDGYTF.

DNA of the CDR3: TGTGCCAGCACTGGCGGAGGGCCGGTGGAGACCCAGTACTTC. Translating it yields CASTGGGPVETQYF. This rearrangement joins TRBV7-2 to TRBJ2-5; D may be TRBD2 (6 bases). The CDR3 totals 14 residues. Per germline, CDR1 SGHTA and CDR2 FQGNSA. Trimming took off 7 bases at V and 5 bases at J, with 17 bases between the two ends.

The chain joins TRBV5-4 to TRBJ1-4; 8 bases fit TRBD1. V dropped 3 bases and J dropped 5; count of bases not matched to a gene: 3. Germline assignment: CDR1 SGHNT and CDR2 YYREEE (reference sequence). This CDR3 has 14 residues. The CDR3 spells CASSWTGKNEKLFF. CDR3 DNA: TGTGCCAGCAGCTGGACAGGGAAGAATGAAAAACTGTTTTTT.

The chain has TRBV7-9 and TRBJ1-4, with TRBD1 matching 7 bases. V gave up 4 bases and J gave up 7 bases; unmatched junction bases: 6. Germline V gene sequence: CDR1 SEHNR, CDR2 FQNEAQ (reference sequence). The CDR3 is made up of 14 amino acids. The CDR3 here is CASSSGQLGEKLFF. Here the CDR3 DNA reads TGTGCCAGCAGCTCGGGACAGCTAGGTGAAAAACTGTTTTTT. The full variable domain, completed using reference TRBV7-9 and TRBJ1-4, is DTGVSQNPRHKITKRGQNVTFRCDPISEHNRLYWYRQTLGQGPEFLTYFQNEAQLEKSRLLSDRFSAERPKGSFSTLEIQRTEQGDSAMYLCASSSGQLGEKLFFGSGTQLSVL.

The V call is TRBV7-2, the J call TRBJ2-1; D is possibly TRBD2 (6 bases). Trimming took 6 bases from V and 5 from J, leaving 17 bases between them. The CDR3 extends over 15 amino acids. Germline CDR1 is SGHTA and CDR2 is FQGNSA. CDR3 sequence (DNA): TGTGCCAGCAGGAAGCGGGCCGGCGGGGACAATGAGCAGTTCTTC. Its protein product is CASRKRAGGDNEQFF.

This rearrangement joins TRBV28 to TRBJ1-5; TRBD1 agrees at 7 bases. Per the germline V gene, CDR1 is MDHEN and CDR2 is SYDVKM. With V trimmed by 6 bases and J by 3 bases, 8 bases remained unmatched. The length of the CDR3 is 15 residues. The CDR3 is CASSPGTVSNQPQHF. For the CDR3, the DNA is TGTGCCAGCAGCCCCGGGACAGTTTCCAATCAGCCCCAGCATTTT.

This chain links TRBV7-2 with TRBJ1-2, with D tentatively TRBD1 (5 bases). This CDR3 contains 12 residues. The germline V gene encodes CDR1 SGHTA and CDR2 FQGNSA. V lost 5 bases and J lost 4, with 8 bases in between. CDR3 sequence: CASSLDTYGYTF. In DNA, the CDR3 is TGTGCCAGCAGCCTGGACACCTATGGCTACACCTTC.

J is TRBJ2-2 and V is TRBV9, with D perhaps matching TRBD2 (6 bases). The CDR3 totals 14 residues. The germline gives CDR1 SGDLS, CDR2 YYNGEE. Trimming stripped 2 bases from V and 5 bases from J, with 10 bases between. CDR3 in amino acids: CASSVRAGTGELFF. The CDR3 DNA follows: TGTGCCAGCAGCGTCCGGGCGGGGACCGGGGAGCTGTTTTTT. Full variable domain (missing parts from reference TRBV9 and TRBJ2-2): DSGVTQTPKHLITATGQRVTLRCSPRSGDLSVYWYQQSLDQGLQFLIQYYNGEERAKGNILERFSAQQFPDLHSELNLSSLELGDSALYFCASSVRAGTGELFFGEGSRLTVL.

V usage is TRBV10-2 and J usage is TRBJ2-7; 7 nucleotides line up with TRBD1. The CDR3 is 14 amino acids. CDR1 and CDR2 from the germline V gene are WSHSY and SAAADI. V lost 3 bases, J lost 4 bases, and 6 bases stayed unmatched. In DNA form, the CDR3 reads TGCGCCAGCAGTGAACAGGGGATCGCTTACGAGCAGTACTTC. It translates to CASSEQGIAYEQYF.

This sequence joins TRBV21-1 and TRBJ2-7; the table's D call TRBD1 went unverified against the DNA. TRBV21-1 is recorded as a pseudogene. The CDR3 has 14 amino acids. The CDR3 here is CASSSRQGVYEQYF. For the CDR3, the DNA is TGTGCCAGCAGCAGTCGACAGGGAGTATACGAGCAGTACTTC.

This sequence joins TRBV18 and TRBJ1-6, with D perhaps TRBD1 (6 bases). The CDR3 spans 13 residues. CDR1 and CDR2 from the germline V gene are KGHSH and LQKENI. V was cut by 3 bases and J by 10 bases, with 10 bases left in between. The CDR3 nucleotides read TGTGCCAGCTCACCTGGACAGTTGTCACCCCTCCACTTT. Amino acids: CASSPGQLSPLHF.

V gene TRBV28 combines with J gene TRBJ1-2; weak D call: TRBD1 (5 bases). Germline lookup yields CDR1 MDHEN and CDR2 SYDVKM. Trimming cost V 2 bases and J 3 bases, with 10 bases left between them. CDR3 length: 14 residues. CDR3 loop: CASSLRQLDYGYTF. CDR3 DNA: TGTGCCAGCAGTTTAAGACAGCTAGACTATGGCTACACCTTC.

The genes are TRBV30 and TRBJ1-3; D is ambiguous. The V and J ends lost 5 bases and 1 base respectively, with 9 bases between them. CDR1 is GTSNPN, CDR2 SVGIG, per germline (reference sequence). This CDR3 is 13 amino acids long. CDR3 in DNA: TGTGCCTGGTTCCCGAGGTCTGGAAACACCATATATTTT. It translates to CAWFPRSGNTIYF. Filled out from reference TRBV30 and TRBJ1-3, the complete variable domain reads SQTIHQWPATLVQPVGSPLSLECTVEGTSNPNLYWYRQAAGRGLQLLFYSVGIGQISSEVPQNLSASRPQDRQFILSSKKLLLSDSGFYLCAWFPRSGNTIYFGEGSWLTVV.

This chain connects TRBV7-2 to TRBJ1-2; D is ambiguous. Per the germline V gene, CDR1 is SGHTA and CDR2 is FQGNSA. V was cut by 1 base and J by 8 bases, with 8 bases left in between. CDR3 size: 12 residues. CDR3 bases: TGTGCCAGCAGCTTAGGCTCCGGGGGCTACACCTTC. Translation gives CASSLGSGGYTF.